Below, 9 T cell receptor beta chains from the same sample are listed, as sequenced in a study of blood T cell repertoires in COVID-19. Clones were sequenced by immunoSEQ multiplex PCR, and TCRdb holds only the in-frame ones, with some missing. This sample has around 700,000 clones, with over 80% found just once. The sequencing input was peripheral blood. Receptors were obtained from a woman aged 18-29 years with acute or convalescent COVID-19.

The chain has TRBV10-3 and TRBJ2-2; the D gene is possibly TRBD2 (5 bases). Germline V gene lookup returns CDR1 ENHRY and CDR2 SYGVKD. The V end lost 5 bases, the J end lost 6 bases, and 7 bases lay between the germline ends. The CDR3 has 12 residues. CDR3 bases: TGTGCCATCAGTCAGAGGGCCGGGGAGCTGTTTTTT. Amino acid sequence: CAISQRAGELFF.

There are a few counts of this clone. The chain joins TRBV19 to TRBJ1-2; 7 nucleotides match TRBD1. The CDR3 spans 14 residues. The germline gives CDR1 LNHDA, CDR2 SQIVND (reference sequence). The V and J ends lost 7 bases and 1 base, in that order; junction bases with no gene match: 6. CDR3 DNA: TGTGCCAGTACCCGACGGGACAGTAACTATGGCTACACCTTC. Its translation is CASTRRDSNYGYTF.

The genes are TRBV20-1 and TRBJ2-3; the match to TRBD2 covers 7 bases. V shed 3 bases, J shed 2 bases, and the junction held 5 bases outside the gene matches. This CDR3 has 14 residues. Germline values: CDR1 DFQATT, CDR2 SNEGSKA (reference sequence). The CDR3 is CSASKLAATDTQYF. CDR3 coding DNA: TGCAGTGCTAGTAAGCTAGCGGCCACAGATACGCAGTATTTT.

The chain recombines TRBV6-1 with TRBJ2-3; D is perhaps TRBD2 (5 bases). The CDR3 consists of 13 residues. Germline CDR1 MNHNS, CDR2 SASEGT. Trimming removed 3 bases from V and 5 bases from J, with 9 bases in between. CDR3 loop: CASSEAAGDTQYF. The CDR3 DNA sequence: TGTGCCAGCAGTGAGGCTGCGGGAGATACGCAGTATTTT.

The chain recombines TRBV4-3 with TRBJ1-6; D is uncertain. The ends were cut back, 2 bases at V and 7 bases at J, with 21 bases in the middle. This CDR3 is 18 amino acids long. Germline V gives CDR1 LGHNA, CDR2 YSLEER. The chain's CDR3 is CASSQLASTATSNSPLHF. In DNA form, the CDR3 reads TGCGCCAGCAGCCAACTCGCAAGTACAGCTACCTCAAATTCACCCCTCCACTTT.

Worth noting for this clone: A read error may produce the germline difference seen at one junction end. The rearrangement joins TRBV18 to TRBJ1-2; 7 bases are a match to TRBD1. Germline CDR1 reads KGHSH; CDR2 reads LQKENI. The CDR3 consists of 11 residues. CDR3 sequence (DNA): TGTGCCAGCTCATTCGGACAGGAGGGAGTTTTC. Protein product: CASSFGQEGVF.

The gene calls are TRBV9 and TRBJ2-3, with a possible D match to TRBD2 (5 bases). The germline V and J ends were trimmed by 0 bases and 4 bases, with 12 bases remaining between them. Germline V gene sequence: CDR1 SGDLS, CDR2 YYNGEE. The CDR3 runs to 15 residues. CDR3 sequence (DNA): TGTGCCAGCAGCGTAGCTTCCGGGGTCCCAGATACGCAGTATTTT. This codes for CASSVASGVPDTQYF.

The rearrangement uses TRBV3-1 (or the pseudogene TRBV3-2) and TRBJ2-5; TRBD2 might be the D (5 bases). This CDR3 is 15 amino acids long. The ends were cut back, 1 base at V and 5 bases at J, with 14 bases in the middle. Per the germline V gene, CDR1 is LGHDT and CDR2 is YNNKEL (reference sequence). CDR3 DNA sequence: TGTGCCAGCAGCCAAGTCTTCTCTAGCTCGGAGACCCAGTACTTC. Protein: CASSQVFSSSETQYF.

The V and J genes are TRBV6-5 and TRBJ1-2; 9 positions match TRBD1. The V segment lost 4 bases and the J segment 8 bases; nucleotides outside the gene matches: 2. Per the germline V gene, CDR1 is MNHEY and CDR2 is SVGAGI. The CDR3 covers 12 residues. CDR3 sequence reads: CASSSGQGGYTF. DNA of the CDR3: TGTGCCAGCAGTTCGGGACAGGGCGGCTACACCTTC.